A single sample gave rise to the 20 T cell receptor beta chains below, sequenced in a study of vaccination effects on CD4 cells after COVID-19. The culture ran for under eleven days, and then CD4+ T cells were isolated. The data were produced by immunoSEQ multiplex PCR, yet TCRdb's version contains in-frame clones alone and is incomplete. The table includes 35,000 to 40,000 clones, about 80% detected once. These TCRs' antigens remain unknown. Material: CD4+ T cells from PBMCs cultured without peptide, obtained before COVID-19 vaccination. All receptors derive from a human donor who received a COVID-19 vaccine.

V and J are TRBV6-5 and TRBJ1-6, with D unclear. This CDR3 has 15 residues. Looked up from germline, CDR1 is MNHEY and CDR2 is SVGAGI. The V gene lost 6 bases and the J gene lost 0 bases, with 9 bases spanning the gap. DNA of the CDR3: TGTGCCAGCAGGACACCTAGCTCCTATAATTCACCCCTCCACTTT. This encodes CASRTPSSYNSPLHF.

This sequence joins TRBV28 and TRBJ1-1; D may be TRBD1 (5 bases). The CDR3 extends over 14 amino acids. V shed 5 bases and J shed 3 bases, with 13 bases lying between them. Germline V gene lookup returns CDR1 MDHEN and CDR2 SYDVKM. The DNA of the CDR3 is TGTGCCAGCAGTCCGCAGGGAGTTTACACTGAAGCTTTCTTT. Translated: CASSPQGVYTEAFF.

V is TRBV3-1 (or the pseudogene TRBV3-2) and J is TRBJ1-4; possibly TRBD1 for D (6 bases). The germline V gene has CDR1 LGHDT and CDR2 YNNKEL (reference sequence). V was cut by 1 base and J by 10 bases, with 13 bases left in between. CDR3 length equals 14 residues. CDR3 DNA: TGTGCCAGCAGCCAAGCACCGACAGGAGGAAAACTGTTTTTT. Its protein is CASSQAPTGGKLFF.

This clone was counted a few times. V gene TRBV19 combines with J gene TRBJ2-1; TRBD1 agrees at 7 bases. Trimming took 6 bases from V and 2 from J; bases not matched to a gene: 4. CDR1 is LNHDA and CDR2 is SQIVND in the germline V gene (reference sequence). The CDR3 spans 14 residues. The CDR3: CASRGQLTYNEQFF. The DNA for the CDR3 is TGTGCCAGTAGGGGACAGCTTACCTACAATGAGCAGTTCTTC.

The J gene is TRBJ1-1, the V gene TRBV11-2; the D gene is possibly TRBD1 (5 bases). V lost 0 bases and J lost 11, with 13 bases in between. The CDR3 consists of 13 residues. Per the germline V gene, CDR1 is SGHAT and CDR2 is FQNNGV. The DNA for the CDR3 is TGTGCCAGCAGCTTAGATGGCCAGGGACGGGCTTTCTTT. This translates into CASSLDGQGRAFF.

The CDR3 sequence: CASRRGAGSPYNEQFF. The CDR3, as DNA: TGTGCCAGCCGTAGGGGCGCAGGGTCCCCCTACAATGAGCAGTTCTTC. The V and J genes are TRBV7-9 and TRBJ2-1; D perhaps matches TRBD1 (5 bases). The V gene lost 8 bases and the J gene lost 2 bases, with 19 bases spanning the gap. Germline V gene data show CDR1 as SEHNR and CDR2 as FQNEAQ (reference sequence). This CDR3 comprises 16 residues.

The chain uses TRBV28 and TRBJ1-2; a weak D match, TRBD1 (5 bases). Germline loops: CDR1 MDHEN, CDR2 SYDVKM. Trimming removed 2 bases at V and 2 bases at J, with 9 bases between. This CDR3 is 14 amino acids long. The CDR3 sequence is CASSLAGPNYGYTF. The CDR3 coding sequence is TGTGCCAGCAGTTTAGCGGGACCCAACTATGGCTACACCTTC.

In this sample, this clone turned up once. The chain recombines TRBV11-2 with TRBJ1-6; D is undetermined. CDR3 length: 14 residues. Trimming removed 3 bases at V and 7 bases at J, with 10 bases between. The germline CDR1 and CDR2 sequences are SGHAT and FQNNGV. The CDR3 protein is CASSLLSRNSPLHF. As DNA, the CDR3 is TGTGCCAGCAGCTTGCTTTCGCGGAATTCACCCCTCCACTTT.

This rearrangement joins TRBV10-1 to TRBJ2-1; D could derive from TRBD1 or TRBD2 (5 bases each). Germline CDR1 reads WNHNN; CDR2 reads SYGVQD (reference sequence). V lost 2 bases and J 2 bases, leaving 13 bases between the germline ends. CDR3 length: 16 residues. Here the CDR3 DNA reads TGCGCCAGCAGTGAGGTGGGGGTGACAACCTACAATGAGCAGTTCTTC. Amino acid sequence: CASSEVGVTTYNEQFF.

This rearrangement joins TRBV6-5 to TRBJ1-2; TRBD1 matches at 7 bases. Trimming took 6 bases from V and 8 from J; bases not matched to a gene: 12. CDR3 length: 14 residues. Germline V CDR1 and CDR2: MNHEY, SVGAGI. The CDR3 DNA sequence: TGTGCCAGCAGGTGGGACAGCCGCGCCCTGGGCTACACCTTC. This encodes CASRWDSRALGYTF.

The chain joins TRBV30 to TRBJ2-1; D uncertain. The CDR3 covers 15 residues. CDR1 and CDR2 (germline): GTSNPN, SVGIG (reference sequence). V lost 4 bases, J lost 5 bases, and 18 bases lay in between. CDR3 DNA: TGTGCCTGGACTATCAGCTCAGCCCCTAACAATGAGCAGTTCTTC. Encoded protein: CAWTISSAPNNEQFF.

In regard to this clone: Other DNA sequences within the sample encode an identical CDR3. The chain recombines TRBV3-1 (or the pseudogene TRBV3-2) with TRBJ2-5; D call uncertain. CDR3 length: 12 amino acids. Trimming cost V 0 bases and J 5 bases, with 4 bases left between them. Germline CDR1 LGHDT, CDR2 YNNKEL (reference sequence). The CDR3, as DNA: TGTGCCAGCAGCCAAGATAGGGAGACCCAGTACTTC. Amino acid sequence: CASSQDRETQYF.

The CDR3 sequence: CASSLVGTGGYGYTF. The CDR3 DNA reads as TGTGCCAGCAGCTTAGTAGGGACAGGGGGCTATGGCTACACCTTC. The chain joins TRBV7-9 to TRBJ1-2; 11 nucleotides line up with TRBD1. J was trimmed by 4 bases and V by 1 base; bases with no gene match: 2. In germline, CDR1 is SEHNR, CDR2 FQNEAQ (reference sequence). This CDR3 is built from 15 residues.

The rearrangement joins TRBV29-1 to TRBJ1-3; D is undetermined. This CDR3 is 14 amino acids long. Germline V gene lookup returns CDR1 SQVTM and CDR2 ANQGSEA. Trimming stripped 2 bases from V and 3 bases from J, with 11 bases between. This CDR3 reads CSVERQEYGNTIYF. CDR3 bases: TGCAGCGTTGAAAGGCAGGAGTATGGAAACACCATATATTTT.

The chain combines TRBV6-5 with TRBJ2-1; 7 nucleotides match TRBD1. CDR1 and CDR2 (germline): MNHEY, SVGAGI. The V gene end was trimmed by 2 bases and the J gene end by 11 bases; junction bases not matched to a gene: 9. This CDR3 spans 14 amino acids. The CDR3 loop reads CASSYGTALRKQFF. CDR3 in DNA: TGTGCCAGCAGTTACGGGACAGCGCTAAGGAAGCAGTTCTTC.

This chain connects TRBV19 to TRBJ2-4; D ambiguous. This CDR3 contains 14 residues. Germline lookup yields CDR1 LNHDA and CDR2 SQIVND (reference sequence). V lost 8 bases to trimming and J lost 4 bases, with 15 bases between them. CDR3 residues: CASSAGNRKNIQYF. CDR3 coding DNA: TGTGCCAGTTCCGCCGGTAACAGAAAAAACATTCAGTACTTC.

CDR3 sequence reads: CASSQDVGNQPQHF. CDR3 nucleotide sequence: TGCGCCAGCAGCCAAGATGTAGGAAATCAGCCCCAGCATTTT. The chain links TRBV4-1 to TRBJ1-5; no definite D call. V lost 0 bases, J lost 4 bases, and 7 bases lay in between. The germline CDR1 and CDR2 sequences are MGHRA and YSYEKL. The length of the CDR3 is 14 residues.

The gene calls are TRBV19 and TRBJ2-5; the match to TRBD1 covers 7 bases. Germline values: CDR1 LNHDA, CDR2 SQIVND (reference sequence). After removal of 4 bases from V and 5 bases from J, the junction contained 10 bases not matched to a gene. CDR3 length: 15 amino acids. CDR3 bases: TGTGCCAGTAGTAGGCCGACAGGGACGGGGGAGACCCAGTACTTC. Translation: CASSRPTGTGETQYF.

This clone has just a few counts. The chain recombines TRBV5-1 with TRBJ1-5, with D hard to call. The CDR3 length is 15 residues. CDR1 and CDR2 (germline): SGHRS, YFSETQ. V lost 0 bases and J lost 4, with 11 bases in between. The CDR3 DNA follows: TGCGCCAGCAGCTTGGGTCCACTGGGGAATCAGCCCCAGCATTTT. Its protein is CASSLGPLGNQPQHF. Full variable domain (rest looked up from reference TRBV5-1 and TRBJ1-5): KAGVTQTPRYLIKTRGQQVTLSCSPISGHRSVSWYQQTPGQGLQFLFEYFSETQRNKGNFPGRFSGRQFSNSRSEMNVSTLELGDSALYLCASSLGPLGNQPQHFGDGTRLSIL.

The V and J genes are TRBV2 and TRBJ1-5; no firm D call. Looked up from germline, CDR1 is SNHLY and CDR2 is FYNNEI. The length of the CDR3 is 11 residues. V shed 6 bases and J shed 7 bases, with 7 bases lying between them. CDR3 coding DNA: TGTGCCAGCAGCTCGGGACAGCCCCAGCATTTT. Protein product: CASSSGQPQHF.